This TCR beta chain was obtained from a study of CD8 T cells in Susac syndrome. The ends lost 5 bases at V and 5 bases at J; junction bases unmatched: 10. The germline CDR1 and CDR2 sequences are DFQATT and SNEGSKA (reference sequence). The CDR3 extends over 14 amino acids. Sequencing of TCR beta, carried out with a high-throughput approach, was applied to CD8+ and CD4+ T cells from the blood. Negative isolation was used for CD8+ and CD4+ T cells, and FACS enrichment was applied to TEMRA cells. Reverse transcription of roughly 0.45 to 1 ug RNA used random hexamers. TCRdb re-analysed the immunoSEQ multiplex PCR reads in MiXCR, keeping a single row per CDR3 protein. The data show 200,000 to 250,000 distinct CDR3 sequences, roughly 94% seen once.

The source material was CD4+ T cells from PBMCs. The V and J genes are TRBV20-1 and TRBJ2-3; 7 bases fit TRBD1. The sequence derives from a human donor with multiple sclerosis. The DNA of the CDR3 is TGCAGTGCTGGGGACAGCCCAGAGGAAGATACGCAGTATTTT. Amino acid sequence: CSAGDSPEEDTQYF.